This T cell receptor (beta chain) was obtained from a study of beta chain features in type 1 diabetes. Expressed TCRB transcripts were sequenced because the isolated RNA had all been reverse transcribed beforehand. TCRdb's copy holds only in-frame clones and misses some; the assay was immunoSEQ multiplex PCR. This sample carries a few hundred thousand clones, around an eighth of them seen once, and the ten largest clones take around 0.0099%. Cell sorting via CD45RO/CCR7/CD25/CD127/CD95/CD27 was performed to obtain CD4+ naive, central memory, regulatory and stem cell-like memory cells. Study observations and caveats: Patients' naive, central memory and Treg TCRB repertoires seemed closer to one another than those of healthy donors. Patients with type 1 diabetes carried fewer insertions and had more deletions at their VDJ junctions. Among patients with Type 1 diabetes, TCRB CDR3s were moderately but significantly shorter in every one of the four CD4+ subsets. HLA influence on TCRB rearrangement stayed unresolved here.

About this clone: Its target is not known.

The CDR3 is 11 residues long. V lost 6 bases and J 6 bases, leaving 9 bases between the germline ends. The germline V gene has CDR1 LNHDA and CDR2 SQIVND (reference sequence). Sequencing input: naive CD4+ T cells from blood. The clonotype comes from a woman aged 18 to 35 with type 1 diabetes. The J gene is TRBJ2-7, the V gene TRBV19, with D possibly TRBD2 on 6 matching bases. Written as DNA, the CDR3 is TGTGCCAGTAGGGCAGCGGGCGAGCAGTACTTC. Translation gives CASRAAGEQYF.